This TCR beta chain was identified in a study of blood T cell repertoires in COVID-19. Per the study methods: Amplification of reference gene primers provided the estimated nucleated cell counts. The data were produced by immunoSEQ multiplex PCR, yet TCRdb's version contains in-frame clones alone and is incomplete. V, J and clone size were drawn from that table, and D and trimming were deduced from the DNA. The data hold some 190,000 clones, with approximately 91% observed a single time. V gave up 5 bases and J gave up 4 bases; unmatched junction bases: 11. The germline gives CDR1 SEHNR, CDR2 FQNEAQ (reference sequence). The CDR3 covers 15 residues.

The rearrangement uses TRBV7-9 and TRBJ2-7, with 7 bases lining up with TRBD2. The sequenced sample was peripheral blood. This receptor was obtained from a woman between 40 and 55 years old who had recovered from COVID-19. The CDR3 DNA is TGTGCCAGCAGCCCTGGGAGGGCGGCTTCTTACGAGCAGTACTTC. It translates to CASSPGRAASYEQYF.